The present T cell receptor (beta chain) was sequenced within a study of cytomegalovirus exposure and HLA in healthy donors. The PCR used 60 Vbeta and 13 Jbeta primers. The assay was immunoSEQ multiplex PCR, and TCRdb's table has in-frame clones only and misses some. This table has 150,000 to 200,000 clones, about four fifths appearing once. The CDR3 length is 15 residues. V was trimmed by 5 bases and J by 0 bases, leaving 12 bases between them. Germline V CDR1 and CDR2: SEHNR, FQNEAQ (reference sequence). This cohort consisted of healthy bone marrow donors. Sample: PBMCs. The chain combines TRBV7-9 with TRBJ2-3; no clear D. This TCR was sampled from a woman between 18 and 29 years old in good health and CMV-seronegative. The DNA of the CDR3 is TGTGCCAGCAGCGGGCGCCTGGTTAGCACAGATACGCAGTATTTT. Translating gives CASSGRLVSTDTQYF.